The rows below give T cell receptor beta chains drawn from one sample of a study of cytomegalovirus exposure and HLA in healthy donors. Data came from immunoSEQ multiplex PCR; TCRdb stores just in-frame clones and leaves some out. Among tens of thousands of clones listed, over 80% were seen once. The sample was PBMCs. All receptors derive from a man younger than 35 in good health and CMV-seronegative. CDR3s include the opening cysteine and the closing phenylalanine or tryptophan. The D gene is left open where the match is weak.

cdr3_aa d_call v_call
CASSYRFLSQETQYF . TRBV6-5
CASSPTMINTGELFF . TRBV27
CASSTQALSSYEQYF . TRBV11-2
CAWSLLDRREAFF . TRBV30
CASSAETSASYEQYF TRBD2 TRBV9
CASIEASGGEQFF TRBD2 TRBV28
CASSDSGLAGGWGTQYF TRBD2 TRBV6-4
CASNKKGAYYEQYF TRBD1 TRBV28
CAISEVWARGHTEAFF TRBD1 TRBV10-3
CASSLTGDYEQYF TRBD1 TRBV5-5
CASSSSSGAGNTIYF . TRBV28
CASSPRLQVAGGLKDTQYF TRBD2 TRBV11-2
CATSRDRVANEKLFF . TRBV15
CASSFRVPMNTEAFF . TRBV11-1
CASSATKELFF . TRBV2
CASSLNRNRGTEAFF TRBD1 TRBV7-3
CASSQVQGGTEAFF TRBD1 TRBV16
CASSLPGTDCTF TRBD1 TRBV28
CASSPGQGANTGELFF TRBD1 TRBV7-9
CASSSSGVGGPSTDTQYF . TRBV7-3
CATSSGQAIYGYTF TRBD1 TRBV15
CASSVVGGMNEAFF . TRBV9
CASSQSGTVNEKLFF TRBD1 TRBV14
CASRGQSTGELFF TRBD1 TRBV27
CASSFGLAGVNEQFF TRBD2 TRBV5-4
CASSSRGHEKLFF . TRBV7-9
CVSSSTTGTQTTIYF TRBD1 TRBV7-2
CASSLALAGYNEQFF TRBD2 TRBV7-8
CASSQGTSNQPQHF . TRBV19
CASSFSGTEAFF . TRBV27
CSVGQGTTGELFF . TRBV29-1
CAWSVRGQRGYGYTF . TRBV30
CASSSGLQQYF . TRBV28
CASSVAGTGVQTQYF TRBD1 TRBV5-5
CASSLGGTGNRYGYTF TRBD1 TRBV7-9
CASSLDSATNEKLFF . TRBV2
CASSPRGSLSYEQYF . TRBV6-5
CASSIEVLGGNTIYF . TRBV19
CASSNGQSSYEQYF . TRBV5-4
CASSYVPAGGLDTQYF TRBD2 TRBV6-6
CASSLAGPIGYTF . TRBV28
CASSLVSSNYNEQFF . TRBV7-9
CASTKRGDSWGNEQYF TRBD1 TRBV28
CASRTGLYTGELFF . TRBV4-3
CASSWPGSNQPQHF . TRBV7-2
CASSPETAYGYTF . TRBV7-9